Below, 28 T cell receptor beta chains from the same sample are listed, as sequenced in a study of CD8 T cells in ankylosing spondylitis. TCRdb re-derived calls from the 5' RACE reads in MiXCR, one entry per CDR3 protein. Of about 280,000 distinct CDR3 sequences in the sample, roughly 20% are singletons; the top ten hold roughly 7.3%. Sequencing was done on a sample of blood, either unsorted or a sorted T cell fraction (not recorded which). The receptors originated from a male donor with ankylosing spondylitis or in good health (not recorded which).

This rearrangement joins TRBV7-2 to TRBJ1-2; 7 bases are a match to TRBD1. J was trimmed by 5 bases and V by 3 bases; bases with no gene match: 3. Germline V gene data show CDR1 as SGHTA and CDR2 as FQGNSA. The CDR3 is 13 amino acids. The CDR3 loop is CASSLTGYYGYTF. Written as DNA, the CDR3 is TGTGCCAGCAGCTTGACAGGGTATTATGGCTACACCTTC. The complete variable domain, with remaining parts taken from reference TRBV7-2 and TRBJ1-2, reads GAGVSQSPSNKVTEKGKDVELRCDPISGHTALYWYRQSLGQGLEFLIYFQGNSAPDKSGLPSDRFSAERTGGSVSTLTIQRTQQEDSAVYLCASSLTGYYGYTFGSGTRLTVV.

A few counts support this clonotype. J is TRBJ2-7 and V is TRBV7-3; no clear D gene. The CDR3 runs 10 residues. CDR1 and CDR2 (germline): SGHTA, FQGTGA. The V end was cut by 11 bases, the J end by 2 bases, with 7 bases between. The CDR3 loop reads CAAITYEQYV. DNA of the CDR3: TGTGCCGCCATCACCTACGAGCAGTACGTC.

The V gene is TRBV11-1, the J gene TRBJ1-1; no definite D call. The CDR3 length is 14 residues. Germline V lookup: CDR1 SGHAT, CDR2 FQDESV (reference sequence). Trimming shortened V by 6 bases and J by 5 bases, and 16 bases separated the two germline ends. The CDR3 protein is CASRNQGVGTEAFF. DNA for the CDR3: TGTGCCAGCAGAAACCAAGGAGTAGGTACTGAAGCTTTCTTT.

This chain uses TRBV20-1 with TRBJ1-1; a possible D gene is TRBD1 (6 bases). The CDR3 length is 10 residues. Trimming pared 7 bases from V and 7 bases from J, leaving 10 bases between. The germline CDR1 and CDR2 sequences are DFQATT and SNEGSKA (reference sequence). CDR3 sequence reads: CSVMDSEAFF. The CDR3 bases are TGCAGTGTTATGGACAGTGAAGCTTTCTTT.

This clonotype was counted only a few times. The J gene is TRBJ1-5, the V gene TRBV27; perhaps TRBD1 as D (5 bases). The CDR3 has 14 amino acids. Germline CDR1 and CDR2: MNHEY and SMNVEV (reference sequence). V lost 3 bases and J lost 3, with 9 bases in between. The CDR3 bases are TGTGCCAGCAGTTTGGGGCAGCCCAATCAGCCCCAGCATTTT. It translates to CASSLGQPNQPQHF.

CDR3 residues: CSVTGTAYGYTF. Written as DNA, the CDR3 is TGCAGCGTCACCGGGACAGCCTATGGCTACACCTTC. The J gene is TRBJ1-2, the V gene TRBV29-1, with 7 bases lining up with TRBD1. Germline V gene data show CDR1 as SQVTM and CDR2 as ANQGSEA. J lost 4 bases, V lost 6 bases, and 5 bases had no gene match. The CDR3 sequence is 12 residues long. The whole variable domain, filled in from reference TRBV29-1 and TRBJ1-2, reads SAVISQKPSRDICQRGTSLTIQCQVDSQVTMMFWYRQQPGQSLTLIATANQGSEATYESGFVIDKFPISRPNLTFSTLTVSNMSPEDSSIYLCSVTGTAYGYTFGSGTRLTVV.

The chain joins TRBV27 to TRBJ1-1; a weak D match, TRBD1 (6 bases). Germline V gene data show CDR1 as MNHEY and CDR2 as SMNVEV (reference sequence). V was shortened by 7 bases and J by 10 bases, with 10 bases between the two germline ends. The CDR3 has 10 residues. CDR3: CASIQGRAFF. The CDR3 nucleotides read TGTGCCAGCATACAGGGCAGAGCTTTCTTT.

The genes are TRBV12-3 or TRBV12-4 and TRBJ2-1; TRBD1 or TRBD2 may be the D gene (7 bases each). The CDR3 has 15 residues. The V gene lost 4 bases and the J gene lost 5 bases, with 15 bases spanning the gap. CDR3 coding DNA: TGTGCCAGCAGTTCCGGCAGGGGGGGAAACAATGAGCAGTTCTTC. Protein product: CASSSGRGGNNEQFF.

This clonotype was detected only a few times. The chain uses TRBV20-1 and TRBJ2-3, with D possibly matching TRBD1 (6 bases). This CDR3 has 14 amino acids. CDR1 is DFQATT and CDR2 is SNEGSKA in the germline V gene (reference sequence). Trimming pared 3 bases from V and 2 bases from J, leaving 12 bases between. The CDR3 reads CSASTGSVTDTQYF. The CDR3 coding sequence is TGCAGTGCTAGTACAGGGTCAGTCACAGATACGCAGTATTTT.

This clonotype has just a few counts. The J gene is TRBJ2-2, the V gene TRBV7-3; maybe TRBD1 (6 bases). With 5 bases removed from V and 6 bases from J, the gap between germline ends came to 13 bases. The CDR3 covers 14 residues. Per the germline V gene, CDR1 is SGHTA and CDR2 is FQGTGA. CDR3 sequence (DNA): TGTGCCAGCAGCGTTGGACAGTCGGCCGGGGAGCTGTTTTTT. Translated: CASSVGQSAGELFF.

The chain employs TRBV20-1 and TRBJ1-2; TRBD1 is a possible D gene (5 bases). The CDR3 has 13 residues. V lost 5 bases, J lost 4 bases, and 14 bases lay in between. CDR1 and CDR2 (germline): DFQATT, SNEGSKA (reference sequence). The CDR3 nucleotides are TGCAGTGCTGGGGCGGTCTCGGGCTATGGCTACACCTTC. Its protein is CSAGAVSGYGYTF.

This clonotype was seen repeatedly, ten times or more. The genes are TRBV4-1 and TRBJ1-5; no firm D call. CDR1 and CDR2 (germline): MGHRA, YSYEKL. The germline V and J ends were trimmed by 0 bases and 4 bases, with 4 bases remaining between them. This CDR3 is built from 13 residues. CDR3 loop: CASSQEDNQPQHF. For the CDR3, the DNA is TGCGCCAGCAGCCAAGAAGATAATCAGCCCCAGCATTTT.

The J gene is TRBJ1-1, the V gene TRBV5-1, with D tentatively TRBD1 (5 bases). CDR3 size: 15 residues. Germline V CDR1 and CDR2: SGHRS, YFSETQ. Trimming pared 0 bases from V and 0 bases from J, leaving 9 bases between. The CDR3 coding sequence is TGCGCCAGCAGCTTGGGTGGGGCCATGAACACTGAAGCTTTCTTT. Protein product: CASSLGGAMNTEAFF.

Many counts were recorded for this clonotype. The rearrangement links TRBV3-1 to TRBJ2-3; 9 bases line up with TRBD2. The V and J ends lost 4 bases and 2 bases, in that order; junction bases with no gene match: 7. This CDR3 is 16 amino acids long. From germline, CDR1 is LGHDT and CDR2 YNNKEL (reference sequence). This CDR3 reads CASSRRLAGYTDTQYF. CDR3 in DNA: TGTGCCAGCAGCCGCCGGCTAGCGGGGTACACAGATACGCAGTATTTT.

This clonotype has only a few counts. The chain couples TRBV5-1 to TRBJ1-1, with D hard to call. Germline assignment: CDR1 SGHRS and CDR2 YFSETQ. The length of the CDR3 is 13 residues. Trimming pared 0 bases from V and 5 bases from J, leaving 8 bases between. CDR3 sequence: CASSLAGVTEAFF. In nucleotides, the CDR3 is TGCGCCAGCAGCTTGGCGGGAGTTACTGAAGCTTTCTTT. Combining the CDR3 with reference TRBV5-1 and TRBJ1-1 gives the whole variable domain KAGVTQTPRYLIKTRGQQVTLSCSPISGHRSVSWYQQTPGQGLQFLFEYFSETQRNKGNFPGRFSGRQFSNSRSEMNVSTLELGDSALYLCASSLAGVTEAFFGQGTRLTVV.

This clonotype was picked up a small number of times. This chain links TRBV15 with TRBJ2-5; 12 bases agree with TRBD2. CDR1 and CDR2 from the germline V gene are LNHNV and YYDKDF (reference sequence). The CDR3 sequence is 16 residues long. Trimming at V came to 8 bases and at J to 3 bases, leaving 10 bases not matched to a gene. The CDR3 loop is CATGSASGGAEETQYF. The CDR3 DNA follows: TGTGCCACCGGTTCGGCTAGCGGGGGGGCCGAAGAGACCCAGTACTTC.

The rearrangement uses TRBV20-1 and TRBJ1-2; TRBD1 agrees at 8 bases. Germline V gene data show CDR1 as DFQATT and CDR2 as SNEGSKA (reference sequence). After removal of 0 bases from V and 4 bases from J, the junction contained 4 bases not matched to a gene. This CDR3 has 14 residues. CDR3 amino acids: CSAREWTGFYGYTF. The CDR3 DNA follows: TGCAGTGCTAGAGAATGGACAGGGTTCTATGGCTACACCTTC.

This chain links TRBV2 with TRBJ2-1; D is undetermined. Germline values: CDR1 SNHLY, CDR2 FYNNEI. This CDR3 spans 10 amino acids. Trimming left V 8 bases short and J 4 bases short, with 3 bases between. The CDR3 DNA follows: TGTGCCAGCGGTTACAATGAGCAGTTCTTC. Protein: CASGYNEQFF.

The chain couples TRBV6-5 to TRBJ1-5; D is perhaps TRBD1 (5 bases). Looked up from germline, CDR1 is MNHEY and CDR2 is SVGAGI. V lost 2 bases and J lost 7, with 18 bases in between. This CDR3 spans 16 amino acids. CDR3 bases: TGTGCCAGCAGTTACAATCCGGGGGGAGCTCGACAGCCCCAGCATTTT. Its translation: CASSYNPGGARQPQHF.

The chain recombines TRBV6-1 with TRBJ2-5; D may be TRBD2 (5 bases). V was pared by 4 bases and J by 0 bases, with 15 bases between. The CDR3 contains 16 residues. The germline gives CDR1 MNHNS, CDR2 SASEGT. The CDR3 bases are TGTGCCAGCAGTGCCAACGTCCGAGGGCACCAAGAGACCCAGTACTTC. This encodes CASSANVRGHQETQYF.

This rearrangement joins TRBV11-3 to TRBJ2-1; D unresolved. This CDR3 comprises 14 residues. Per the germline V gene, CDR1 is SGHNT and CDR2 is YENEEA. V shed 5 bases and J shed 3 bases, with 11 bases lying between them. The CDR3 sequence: CASSQPAGYNEQFF. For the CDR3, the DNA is TGTGCCAGCAGCCAACCCGCAGGCTACAATGAGCAGTTCTTC.

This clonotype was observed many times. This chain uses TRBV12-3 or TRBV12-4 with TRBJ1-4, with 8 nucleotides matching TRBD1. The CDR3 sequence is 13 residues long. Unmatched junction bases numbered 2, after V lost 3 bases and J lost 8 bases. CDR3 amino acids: CASSFRQGEKLFF. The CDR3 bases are TGTGCCAGCAGTTTCAGACAGGGGGAAAAACTGTTTTTT.

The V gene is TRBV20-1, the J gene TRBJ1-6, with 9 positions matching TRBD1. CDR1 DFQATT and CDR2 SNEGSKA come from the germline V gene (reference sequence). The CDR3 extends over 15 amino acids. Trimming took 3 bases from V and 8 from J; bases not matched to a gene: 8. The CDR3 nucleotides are TGCAGTGCTAGTCTCGGACAGGGGACGTATTCACCCCTCCACTTT. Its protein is CSASLGQGTYSPLHF.

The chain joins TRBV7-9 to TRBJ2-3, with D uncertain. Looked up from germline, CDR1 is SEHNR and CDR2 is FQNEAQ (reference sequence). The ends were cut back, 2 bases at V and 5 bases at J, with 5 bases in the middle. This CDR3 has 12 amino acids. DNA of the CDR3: TGTGCCAGCAGCTTACCCCTAGATACGCAGTATTTT. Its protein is CASSLPLDTQYF.

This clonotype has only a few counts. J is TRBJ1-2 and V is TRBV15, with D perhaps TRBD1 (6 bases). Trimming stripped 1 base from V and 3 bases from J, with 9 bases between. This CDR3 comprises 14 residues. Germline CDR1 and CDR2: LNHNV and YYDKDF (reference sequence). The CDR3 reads CATSRGRGHYGYTF. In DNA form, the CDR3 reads TGTGCCACCAGCAGAGGCAGGGGACACTATGGCTACACCTTC.

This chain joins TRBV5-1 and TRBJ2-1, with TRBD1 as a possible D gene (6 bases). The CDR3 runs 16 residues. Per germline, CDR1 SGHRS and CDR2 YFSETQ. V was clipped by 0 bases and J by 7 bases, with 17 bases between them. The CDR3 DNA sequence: TGCGCCAGCAGCTTGGGGGGTGCCGGGACATGGAATGAGCAGTTCTTC. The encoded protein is CASSLGGAGTWNEQFF.

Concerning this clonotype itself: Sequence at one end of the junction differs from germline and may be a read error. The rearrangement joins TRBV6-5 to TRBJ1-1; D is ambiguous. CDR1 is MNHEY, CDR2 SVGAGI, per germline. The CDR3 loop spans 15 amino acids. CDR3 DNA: TGTGTCAGCAGTTCAACCGGACGGTTGAACACTGAAGCTTTCTTT. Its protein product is CVSSSTGRLNTEAFF.

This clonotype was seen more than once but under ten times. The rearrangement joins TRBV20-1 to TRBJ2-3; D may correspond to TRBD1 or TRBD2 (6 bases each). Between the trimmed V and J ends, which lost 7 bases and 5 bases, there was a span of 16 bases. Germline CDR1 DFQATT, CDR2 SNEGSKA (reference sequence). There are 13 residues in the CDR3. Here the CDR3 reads CSGKKQGGDTQYF. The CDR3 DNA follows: TGCAGTGGGAAGAAACAGGGAGGAGATACGCAGTATTTT.